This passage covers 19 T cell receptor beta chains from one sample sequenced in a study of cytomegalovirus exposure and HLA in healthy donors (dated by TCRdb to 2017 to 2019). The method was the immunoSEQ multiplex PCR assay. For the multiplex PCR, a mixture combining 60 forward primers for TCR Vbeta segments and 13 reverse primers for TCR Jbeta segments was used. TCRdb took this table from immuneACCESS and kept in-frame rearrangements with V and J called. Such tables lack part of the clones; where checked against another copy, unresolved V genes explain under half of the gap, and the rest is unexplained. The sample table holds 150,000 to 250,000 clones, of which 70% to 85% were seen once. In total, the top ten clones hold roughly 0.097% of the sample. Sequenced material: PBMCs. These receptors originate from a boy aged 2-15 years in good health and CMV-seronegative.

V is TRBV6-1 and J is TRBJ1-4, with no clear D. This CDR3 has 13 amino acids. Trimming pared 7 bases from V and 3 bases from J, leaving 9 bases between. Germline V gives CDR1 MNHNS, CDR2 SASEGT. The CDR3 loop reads CASMVRANEKLFF. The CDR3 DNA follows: TGTGCCAGCATGGTGAGGGCTAATGAAAAACTGTTTTTT.

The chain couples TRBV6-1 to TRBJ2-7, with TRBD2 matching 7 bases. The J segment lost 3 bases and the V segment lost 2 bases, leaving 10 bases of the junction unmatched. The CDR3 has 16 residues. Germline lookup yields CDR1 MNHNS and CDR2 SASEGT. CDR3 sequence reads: CASSETLGLPNYEQYF. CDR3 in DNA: TGTGCCAGCAGTGAAACACTGGGACTACCTAACTACGAGCAGTACTTC.

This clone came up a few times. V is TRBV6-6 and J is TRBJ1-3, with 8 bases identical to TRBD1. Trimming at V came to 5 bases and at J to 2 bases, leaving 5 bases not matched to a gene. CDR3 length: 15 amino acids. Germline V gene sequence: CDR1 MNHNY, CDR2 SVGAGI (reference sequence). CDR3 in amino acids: CASSPQGVAGNTIYF. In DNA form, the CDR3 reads TGTGCCAGCAGTCCACAGGGGGTCGCTGGAAACACCATATATTTT.

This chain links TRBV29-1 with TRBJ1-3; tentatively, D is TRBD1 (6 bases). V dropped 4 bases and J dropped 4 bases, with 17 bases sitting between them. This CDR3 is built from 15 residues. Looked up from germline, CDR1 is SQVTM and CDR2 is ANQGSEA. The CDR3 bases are TGCAGCGTTGTAGTGCGGGGGCGGAAAGGAAACACCATATATTTT. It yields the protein CSVVVRGRKGNTIYF.

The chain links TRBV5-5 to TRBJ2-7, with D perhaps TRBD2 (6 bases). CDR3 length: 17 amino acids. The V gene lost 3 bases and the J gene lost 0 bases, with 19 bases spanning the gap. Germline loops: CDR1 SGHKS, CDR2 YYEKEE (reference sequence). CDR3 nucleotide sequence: TGTGCCAGCAGCTCTAAAGGGACTCGTGCAGCCTCCTACGAGCAGTACTTC. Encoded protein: CASSSKGTRAASYEQYF. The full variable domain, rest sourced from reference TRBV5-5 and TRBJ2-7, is DAGVTQSPTHLIKTRGQQVTLRCSPISGHKSVSWYQQVLGQGPQFIFQYYEKEERGRGNFPDRFSARQFPNYSSELNVNALLLGDSALYLCASSSKGTRAASYEQYFGPGTRLTVT.

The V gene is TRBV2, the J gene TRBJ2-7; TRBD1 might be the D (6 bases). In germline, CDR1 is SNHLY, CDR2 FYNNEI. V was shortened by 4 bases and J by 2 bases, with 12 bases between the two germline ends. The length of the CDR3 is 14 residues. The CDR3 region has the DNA TGTGCCAGCAGTGTGCGGACAGCCGCCTACGAGCAGTACTTC. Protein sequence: CASSVRTAAYEQYF.

The CDR3 loop is CASSSTSGAGNTEAFF. CDR3 nucleotide sequence: TGTGCCAGCAGCTCGACCTCAGGGGCCGGGAACACTGAAGCTTTCTTT. The V call is TRBV7-2, the J call TRBJ1-1; D is possibly TRBD1 (6 bases). This CDR3 is built from 16 residues. The V gene lost 4 bases and the J gene lost 1 base, with 16 bases spanning the gap. Germline CDR1 is SGHTA and CDR2 is FQGNSA.

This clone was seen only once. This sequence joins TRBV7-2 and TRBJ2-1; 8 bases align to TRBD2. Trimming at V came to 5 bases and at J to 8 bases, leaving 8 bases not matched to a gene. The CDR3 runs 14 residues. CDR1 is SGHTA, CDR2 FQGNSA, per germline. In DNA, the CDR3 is TGTGCCAGCAGCACCGGGACTAGTCGGCATGAGCAGTTCTTC. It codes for CASSTGTSRHEQFF.

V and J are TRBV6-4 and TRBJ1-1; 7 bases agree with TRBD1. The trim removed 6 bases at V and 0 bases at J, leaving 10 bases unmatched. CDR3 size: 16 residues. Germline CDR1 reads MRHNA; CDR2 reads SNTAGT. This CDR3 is CASSPDGGTVNTEAFF. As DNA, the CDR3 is TGTGCCAGCAGCCCGGATGGTGGGACAGTGAACACTGAAGCTTTCTTT.

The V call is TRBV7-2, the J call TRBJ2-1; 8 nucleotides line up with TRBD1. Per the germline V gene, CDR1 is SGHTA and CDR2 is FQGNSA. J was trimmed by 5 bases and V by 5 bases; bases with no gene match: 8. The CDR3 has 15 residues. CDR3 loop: CASSDDRGLNNEQFF. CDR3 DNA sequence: TGTGCCAGCAGCGACGACAGGGGCCTTAACAATGAGCAGTTCTTC.

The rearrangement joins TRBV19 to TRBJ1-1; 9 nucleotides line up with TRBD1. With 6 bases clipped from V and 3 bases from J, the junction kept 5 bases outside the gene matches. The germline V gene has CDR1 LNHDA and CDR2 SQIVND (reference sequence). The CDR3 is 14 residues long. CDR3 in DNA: TGTGCCAGTAGGTTATGGGACAGGGACACTGAAGCTTTCTTT. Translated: CASRLWDRDTEAFF.

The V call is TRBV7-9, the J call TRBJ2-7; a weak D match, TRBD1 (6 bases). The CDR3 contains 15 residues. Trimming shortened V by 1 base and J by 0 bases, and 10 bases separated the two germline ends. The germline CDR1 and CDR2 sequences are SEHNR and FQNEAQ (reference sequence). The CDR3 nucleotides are TGTGCCAGCAGCTTAGGCAGGGGCTCCTCCTACGAGCAGTACTTC. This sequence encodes CASSLGRGSSYEQYF.

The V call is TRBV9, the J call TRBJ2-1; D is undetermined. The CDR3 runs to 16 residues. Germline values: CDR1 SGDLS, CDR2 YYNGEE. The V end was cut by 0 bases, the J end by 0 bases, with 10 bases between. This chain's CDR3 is CASSVGPPSSYNEQFF. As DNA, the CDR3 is TGTGCCAGCAGCGTAGGCCCCCCTAGCTCCTACAATGAGCAGTTCTTC.

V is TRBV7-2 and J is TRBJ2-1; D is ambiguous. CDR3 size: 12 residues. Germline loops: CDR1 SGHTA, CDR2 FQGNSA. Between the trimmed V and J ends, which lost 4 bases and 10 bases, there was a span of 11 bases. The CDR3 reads CASSSLALEQFF. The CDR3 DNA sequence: TGTGCCAGCAGCTCATTAGCTTTGGAGCAGTTCTTC.

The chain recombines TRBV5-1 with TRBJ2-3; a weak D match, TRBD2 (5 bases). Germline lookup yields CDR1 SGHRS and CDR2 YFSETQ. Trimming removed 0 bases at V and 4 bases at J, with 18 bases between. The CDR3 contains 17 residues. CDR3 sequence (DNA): TGCGCCAGCAGCTTGGCCAAAGGGCGGGTTCGTGCAGATACGCAGTATTTT. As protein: CASSLAKGRVRADTQYF. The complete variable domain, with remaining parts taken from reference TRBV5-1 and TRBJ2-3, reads KAGVTQTPRYLIKTRGQQVTLSCSPISGHRSVSWYQQTPGQGLQFLFEYFSETQRNKGNFPGRFSGRQFSNSRSEMNVSTLELGDSALYLCASSLAKGRVRADTQYFGPGTRLTVL.

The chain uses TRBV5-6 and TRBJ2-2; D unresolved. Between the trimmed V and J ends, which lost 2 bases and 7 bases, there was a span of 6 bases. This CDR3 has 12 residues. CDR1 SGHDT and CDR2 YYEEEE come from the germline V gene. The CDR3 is CASSFEDGELFF. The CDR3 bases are TGTGCCAGCAGCTTTGAGGACGGGGAGCTGTTTTTT.

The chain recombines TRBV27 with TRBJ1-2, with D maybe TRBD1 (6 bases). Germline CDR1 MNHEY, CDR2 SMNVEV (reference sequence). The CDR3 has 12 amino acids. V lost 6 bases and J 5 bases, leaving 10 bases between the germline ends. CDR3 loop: CASRTQGYGYTF. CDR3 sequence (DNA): TGTGCCAGCAGAACACAGGGATATGGCTACACCTTC.

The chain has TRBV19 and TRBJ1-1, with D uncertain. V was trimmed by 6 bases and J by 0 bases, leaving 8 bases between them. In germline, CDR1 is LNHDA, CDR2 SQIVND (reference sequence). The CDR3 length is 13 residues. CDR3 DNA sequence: TGTGCCAGTAGCTTCCAGATGAACACTGAAGCTTTCTTT. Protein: CASSFQMNTEAFF.

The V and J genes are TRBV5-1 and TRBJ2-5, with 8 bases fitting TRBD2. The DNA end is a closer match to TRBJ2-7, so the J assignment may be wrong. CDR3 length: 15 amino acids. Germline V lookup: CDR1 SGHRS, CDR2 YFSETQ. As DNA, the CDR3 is TGCGCCAGCAGCTTGGTAGCGGGGCTCGCCTACGAGCAGTACTTC. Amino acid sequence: CASSLVAGLAYEQYF.